This is a list of T cell receptor beta chains from one sample in a study of T cell responses to AZD1222 COVID-19 vaccine. Assay used: immunoSEQ multiplex PCR; TCRdb lists only in-frame clones, some missing. The data hold fewer than 150,000 clones, with roughly 91% observed a single time. Material: peripheral blood, obtained 28 days after the second AZD1222 dose. The receptors stem from an adult who received the AZD1222 COVID-19 vaccine. The CDR3 runs from the conserved cysteine through the conserved F or W. D genes are given only for firm matches. Clone size is not always given. Where it is, it says once, few, many or a class for expanded clones.

TRBD1,TRBJ2-7,TRBV5-6,-,TGTGCCAGCAGCTTGGGGGGACAGGGGACAACCTTTGGCTACGAGCAGTACTTC,CASSLGGQGTTFGYEQYF
-,TRBJ1-5,TRBV2,-,TGTGCCAGCAGTGACGAGGCCACGGGTCAGCCCCAGCATTTT,CASSDEATGQPQHF
-,TRBJ1-1,TRBV3-1/TRBV3-2,-,TGTGCCAGCAGCCCAGAAGGGAGTAATTTTGAAGCTTTCTTT,CASSPEGSNFEAFF
TRBD1,TRBJ1-6,TRBV5-4,-,TGTGCCAGCAGCTTACAGGGGGCAGATAATTCACCCCTCCACTTT,CASSLQGADNSPLHF
-,TRBJ2-5,TRBV5-1,-,TGCGCCAGCAGCTCGTCGGGTAACCAAGAGACCCAGTACTTC,CASSSSGNQETQYF
-,TRBJ1-1,TRBV7-9,-,TGTGCCAGCAGCTTGGTAGGGGGACGATCGAACACTGAAGCTTTCTTT,CASSLVGGRSNTEAFF
-,TRBJ1-5,TRBV6-5,-,TGTGCCAGCAGTTACTCGATATCTCAGCCCCAGCATTTT,CASSYSISQPQHF
-,TRBJ2-7,TRBV3-1/TRBV3-2,-,TGTGCCAGCAGCCAAGGGTCAGGGTCTAGAGGCGAGCAGTACTTC,CASSQGSGSRGEQYF
TRBD1,TRBJ2-7,TRBV7-9,once,TGTGCCAGCAGCTTGCCTCTAGGGACAGGGATCTACGAGCAGTACTTC,CASSLPLGTGIYEQYF
-,TRBJ2-3,TRBV5-4,-,TGTGCCAGCAGCTTAGAGGGGACTTACACAGATACGCAGTATTTT,CASSLEGTYTDTQYF
-,TRBJ1-2,TRBV12-3/TRBV12-4,-,TGTGCCAGCAGTTTGGACAGTAACTATGGCTACACCTTC,CASSLDSNYGYTF
-,TRBJ2-3,TRBV19,-,TGTGCCAGTAGTATCCAGGGCCCCTCAGATACGCAGTATTTT,CASSIQGPSDTQYF
-,TRBJ1-5,TRBV5-6,-,TGTGCCAGCAGCGCAAGAACGGGGGGCGGCCAGCCCCAGCATTTT,CASSARTGGGQPQHF
-,TRBJ1-2,TRBV11-2,-,TGTGCCAGCAGCTTAGTTTTTCAGGGTTCGAGGGGCTACACCTTC,CASSLVFQGSRGYTF
-,TRBJ2-7,TRBV9,-,TGTGCCAGCAGCGTAGGGGGGGAACCGGGCCGCTACGAGCAGTACTTC,CASSVGGEPGRYEQYF
TRBD2,TRBJ2-4,TRBV3-1/TRBV3-2,once,TGTGCCAGCAGCCAAGTCTCACAAAAGCGGGGGGGCTCGGCCAAAAACATTCAGTACTTC,CASSQVSQKRGGSAKNIQYF
-,TRBJ1-2,TRBV5-4,-,TGTGCCAGCAGCTTGGATGGGCAGGGCCTAAATGGCTACACCTTC,CASSLDGQGLNGYTF
-,TRBJ2-5,TRBV9,-,TGTGCCAGCAGCCTCTTGAGTCGGGGCGGGGAAGAGACCCAGTACTTC,CASSLLSRGGEETQYF
-,TRBJ1-1,TRBV6-5,-,TGTGCCAGCAGTTCTTACAGCGCCAACACTGAAGCTTTCTTT,CASSSYSANTEAFF
-,TRBJ2-2,TRBV2,-,TGTGCCAGCAGTGAATGGACGAACACCGGGGAGCTGTTTTTT,CASSEWTNTGELFF
-,TRBJ1-3,TRBV4-3,-,TGCGCCAGCAGCCATCACGGGGGCGGAAACACCATATATTTT,CASSHHGGGNTIYF
TRBD1,TRBJ1-1,TRBV10-3,-,TGTGCCATCAGTGAAGGACAGGGCACTTTGAACACTGAAGCTTTCTTT,CAISEGQGTLNTEAFF
-,TRBJ1-1,TRBV6-5,-,TGTGCCAGCAGGGTAGGAACCACTGAAGCTTTCTTT,CASRVGTTEAFF
TRBD1,TRBJ2-7,TRBV7-9,-,TGTGCCAGCAGCCTCGTGTCCCCAGGGGGCTACCACGAGCAGTACTTC,CASSLVSPGGYHEQYF
TRBD1,TRBJ2-5,TRBV3-1/TRBV3-2,-,TGTGCCAGCAGCCAAGTAGGGACAGGGGCAGAGACCCAGTACTTC,CASSQVGTGAETQYF
TRBD1,TRBJ1-1,TRBV2,-,TGTGCCAGCAGTGCCAACAGGGGGCTAACTGAAGCTTTCTTT,CASSANRGLTEAFF
-,TRBJ2-7,TRBV19,-,TGTGCCAGTAGTATAGGTGCTCTAAACTACGAGCAGTACTTC,CASSIGALNYEQYF
-,TRBJ2-7,TRBV6-2/TRBV6-3,few,TGTGCCAGCAGTTATGAGGACAGCTCCTACGAGCAGTACTTC,CASSYEDSSYEQYF
-,TRBJ2-1,TRBV5-1,once,TGCGCCAGCAGCTTGGTTTCACAGAGGTCCTACAATGAGCAGTTCTTC,CASSLVSQRSYNEQFF
-,TRBJ1-4,TRBV5-1,-,TGCGCCAGCAGCCCGCAGGGAGCCACTAATGAAAAACTGTTTTTT,CASSPQGATNEKLFF